This T cell receptor beta chain was recorded in a study of regulatory T cells in long-lasting Graves disease. Assembly of TCR beta libraries relied on iRepertoire HTBI primers together with Arm-PCR of CDR3 regions. In TCRdb, the multiplex PCR reads were re-called with MiXCR into one record per CDR3 protein. The repertoire holds 400,000 to 500,000 distinct CDR3 sequences, over 20% seen once, with approximately 14% in the top ten. Concerning this clonotype: Germline is not matched at one junction end, which may reflect a read error.

Germline loops: CDR1 SEHNR, CDR2 FQNEAQ (reference sequence). The CDR3 has 12 amino acids. The time point here: persistent/refractory GD, antithyroid drugs over 5 years with positive TRAb. PBMC-extracted RNA yielded the TCR library. The chain combines TRBV7-9 with TRBJ1-3; D uncertain. The sequencing used peripheral blood mononuclear cells (PBMCs), collected when the disease was refractory, from a patient treated with antithyroid drugs. The sequence was collected from a female donor with Graves disease. The CDR3 is CASSLNLNTVYF. CDR3 bases: TGTGCCAGCAGCTTAAACCTGAACACCGTATATTTT.